Described below is a single T cell receptor beta chain sequence and its context. This clone showed up just a few times. This clone's antigen is unknown. Per-nucleotide qualities are absent, and no much larger clonotype sits a single base away. The collaborating institutions used their own protocols to collect whole blood in K2EDTA tubes. For TCRbeta analysis, collaborator samples were shipped as frozen whole blood, as isolated PBMCs, or as DNA extracted from either sample type. The immunoSEQ Assay, a bias-controlled multiplex PCR, was used to amplify TCRbeta CDR3 regions from genomic DNA. The original pipeline was this. Nucleated cell counts per sample were estimated from amplification of reference gene primers within the assay. To quantify the absolute abundance of each unique TCRbeta CDR3 rearrangement, sequence reads were collapsed and filtered. Productive Simpson clonality was computed per sample as the square root of Simpson's diversity index over productive rearrangements. TCRdb limited this immuneACCESS table to in-frame rearrangements with V and J called. A share of clones is missing; checked studies link under half to unresolved V genes, and the rest is unexplained. The D gene and trimming were derived from the DNA, and the V and J assignments and clone size from that table. The sample data list 190,000 or so clones, and nearly 90% of these were observed just once. Together, the top ten hold about 0.66% of the sample.

The data belong to a study of blood T cell repertoires in COVID-19 (dated by TCRdb to about 2020). At the level of the whole study: Collaborator samples came from the United States, Italy and Spain and covered acute and convalescent phases of COVID-19. The prospective study material was composed of cDNA or gDNA derived from T cells, B-cell-depleted T cells, or PBMCs. The dataset comprised deeply sampled blood TCRbeta repertoires from subjects exposed to, actively infected with, or recovered from COVID-19. Sample metadata almost always included a de-identified subject ID, COVID-19 status, age in years and sex. The samples were drawn from two sources: the first 160 participants of the ongoing ImmuneRACE study, and 1,000 to 1,500 subjects contributed by 6 global collaborators. The repertoires were made available in a free public database intended to serve as a resource for research on the immune response to SARS-CoV-2. HLA class I and class II types, where available, came from metadata supplied by the sample provider rather than from assay-based typing.

The full study reports these points: The amount of clinical and demographic metadata varied by source and participant and was provided uncurated.

This receptor was identified in a man in his fifties with acute or convalescent COVID-19. The sequencing sample was made of peripheral blood.

At the DNA level, the sequence is TGTGCCAGCAGCTCGCAGGCGCACTATGGCTACACCTTC. Its coded protein is CASSSQAHYGYTF. The receptor chain draws on TRBV5-6 and TRBJ1-2, with the D segment identity uncertain. Per the germline V gene, SGHDT is the CDR1 and YYEEEE is the CDR2. The CDR3 starts with the cysteine, ends with the phenylalanine, and has 13 residues. Left in the record is the CDR3 DNA by itself, 39 bases read in frame from the first base. Trimming at the junction amounts to 3 bases on V and 3 bases on J, and the germline ends lie 9 bases apart.